Listed here are 23 T cell receptor beta chains from one sample, sequenced in a study of shared clonotypes between healthy human individuals. TCRdb's table, derived via immunoSEQ multiplex PCR, lists solely in-frame clones and lacks some. The repertoire has around 1.6 million clones, 98% of them found once; the top ten carry about 0.42%. The sample comprised naive CD4+ T cells sorted from blood. Documented subset: CD45RA+ positively selected. The receptors here all came from a man aged 25-45 years in good health.

The rearrangement joins TRBV7-2 to TRBJ2-2; the D gene is possibly TRBD1 (5 bases). The CDR3 totals 15 residues. Trimming shortened V by 1 base and J by 1 base, and 7 bases separated the two germline ends. CDR1 and CDR2 from the germline V gene are SGHTA and FQGNSA. This CDR3 reads CASSLGRVNTGELFF. The CDR3 DNA reads TGTGCCAGCAGCTTAGGCAGGGTGAACACCGGGGAGCTGTTTTTT.

The CDR3 sequence is CSVESRQGVSSYEQYF. CDR3 nucleotides: TGCAGCGTTGAATCCCGCCAGGGCGTTTCTTCCTACGAGCAGTACTTC. The V gene is TRBV29-1, the J gene TRBJ2-7, with a weak D call TRBD1 (5 bases). In germline, CDR1 is SQVTM, CDR2 ANQGSEA. The CDR3 contains 16 residues. Trimming left V 2 bases short and J 1 base short, with 18 bases between.

V is TRBV5-1 and J is TRBJ1-2, with 8 bases identical to TRBD1. The CDR3 is 15 residues long. The V gene's germline CDR1 is SGHRS and CDR2 YFSETQ. V dropped 0 bases and J dropped 6; count of bases not matched to a gene: 7. This CDR3 is CASSLDSGGGDGYTF. The CDR3 region has the DNA TGCGCCAGCAGCTTGGACTCAGGGGGCGGCGATGGCTACACCTTC.

This clone has just one count. The J gene is TRBJ2-3, the V gene TRBV7-9; D is uncertain. Germline-derived CDR1 and CDR2 are SEHNR and FQNEAQ (reference sequence). Trimming removed 7 bases at V and 3 bases at J, with 11 bases between. The CDR3 contains 13 residues. CDR3 loop: CASNLRETDTQYF. CDR3 coding DNA: TGTGCCAGCAACCTTCGAGAGACAGATACGCAGTATTTT.

The genes are TRBV28 and TRBJ1-5; D is possibly TRBD1 (6 bases). CDR3 length: 16 amino acids. CDR1 is MDHEN, CDR2 SYDVKM, per germline. Trimming took off 7 bases at V and 5 bases at J, with 21 bases between the two ends. The DNA for the CDR3 is TGTGCCAGCAAGGGAAGCGGAAACAGGGTGGATCAGCCCCAGCATTTT. This codes for CASKGSGNRVDQPQHF.

The V gene is TRBV20-1, the J gene TRBJ2-7; unclear D gene. The ends were cut back, 7 bases at V and 2 bases at J, with 9 bases in the middle. CDR1 DFQATT and CDR2 SNEGSKA come from the germline V gene (reference sequence). The CDR3 is 11 amino acids. The CDR3 DNA sequence: TGCAGTGGAGCAGGAACCTACGAGCAGTACTTC. Its translation: CSGAGTYEQYF.

This clone was seen once. The V call is TRBV9, the J call TRBJ2-7, with D possibly matching TRBD1 (6 bases). Germline V gene sequence: CDR1 SGDLS, CDR2 YYNGEE. The CDR3 length is 13 residues. Trimming removed 3 bases from V and 4 bases from J, with 11 bases in between. In nucleotides, the CDR3 is TGTGCCAGCAGCGCAACAGGGTTATACGAGCAGTACTTC. It specifies CASSATGLYEQYF.

The CDR3 bases are TGCGCCAGCAGCCCCCTACGACAGGAACTTTATGGCTACACCTTC. Protein: CASSPLRQELYGYTF. This chain links TRBV4-1 with TRBJ1-2; D is possibly TRBD1 (6 bases). V was cut by 4 bases and J by 5 bases, with 17 bases left in between. Germline lookup yields CDR1 MGHRA and CDR2 YSYEKL. The CDR3 totals 15 residues.

CDR3 coding DNA: TGTGCCAGCAGCCGGACAGGGACGCCTGGCTACACCTTC. It translates to CASSRTGTPGYTF. The rearrangement links TRBV5-8 to TRBJ1-2, with 8 bases aligning to TRBD1. V gave up 4 bases and J gave up 7 bases; unmatched junction bases: 6. The CDR3 length is 13 residues. Germline V CDR1 and CDR2: SGHTS, YDEGEE.

This rearrangement joins TRBV12-2 to TRBJ2-3. TRBV12-2 is a recognized pseudogene. The CDR3 is 15 residues long. The CDR3 DNA is TGTGCAAGTCGCTCCACACTCGGAATCACAGATACGCAGTATTTT. This gives the protein CASRSTLGITDTQYF.

About this clone itself: Its ends do not fully match the called genes, so a read error is possible. The chain recombines TRBV2 with TRBJ2-7; maybe TRBD1 (6 bases). The germline CDR1 and CDR2 sequences are SNHLY and FYNNEI. The CDR3 sequence is 10 residues long. The CDR3 DNA reads as TGTGCCAGCAGTGAGGGGGCCCTGAACTTC. It yields the protein CASSEGALNF. The full variable domain, completed using reference TRBV2 and TRBJ2-7, is EPEVTQTPSHQVTQMGQEVILRCVPISNHLYFYWYRQILGQKVEFLVSFYNNEISEKSEIFDDQFSVERPDGSNFTLKIRSTKLEDSAMYFCASSEGALNFGPGTRLTVT.

The chain is built from TRBV9 and TRBJ2-5, with TRBD2 identical over 8 bases. The CDR3 length is 17 residues. Trimming took 0 bases from V and 3 from J; bases not matched to a gene: 10. Germline-derived CDR1 and CDR2 are SGDLS and YYNGEE. CDR3 residues: CASSVASGGLSEETQYF. The CDR3 DNA follows: TGTGCCAGCAGCGTAGCGTCGGGAGGGCTGTCCGAAGAGACCCAGTACTTC.

The chain is built from TRBV11-3 and TRBJ1-1, with D uncertain. The CDR3 is 13 amino acids. Germline lookup yields CDR1 SGHNT and CDR2 YENEEA. The V and J ends lost 3 bases and 8 bases respectively, with 13 bases between them. CDR3 in DNA: TGTGCCAGCAGCTTGGGCGCTAGGATCGAAGCTTTCTTT. This translates into CASSLGARIEAFF.

The chain has TRBV10-2 and TRBJ2-1; D possibly matches TRBD1 or TRBD2 (5 bases each). CDR1 is WSHSY, CDR2 SAAADI, per germline. The V end was cut by 6 bases, the J end by 4 bases, with 22 bases between. There are 17 residues in the CDR3. CDR3 region: CASRWGREPIEYNEQFF. CDR3 DNA sequence: TGCGCCAGCAGATGGGGACGGGAACCCATCGAGTACAATGAGCAGTTCTTC.

The chain is built from TRBV7-2 and TRBJ1-3, with unresolved D. From germline, CDR1 is SGHTA and CDR2 FQGNSA. This CDR3 region has 15 residues. V lost 2 bases, J lost 2 bases, and 10 bases lay in between. As DNA, the CDR3 is TGTGCCAGCAGCTTACCAGTAGGCGCTGGAAACACCATATATTTT. Translated, it gives CASSLPVGAGNTIYF.

This clone was seen a single time. This rearrangement joins TRBV5-1 to TRBJ2-7; D remains unclear. The length of the CDR3 is 15 residues. Per the germline V gene, CDR1 is SGHRS and CDR2 is YFSETQ. Trimming stripped 4 bases from V and 3 bases from J, with 17 bases between. CDR3 in DNA: TGCGCCAGCAGCCTCCGTTCGACTGAAAACTACGAGCAGTACTTC. It translates to CASSLRSTENYEQYF.

The chain employs TRBV11-2 and TRBJ2-7; 8 bases are a match to TRBD2. With 5 bases clipped from V and 1 base from J, the junction kept 4 bases outside the gene matches. The CDR3 contains 14 residues. The germline CDR1 and CDR2 sequences are SGHAT and FQNNGV. CDR3 in amino acids: CASSAGLVSYEQYF. CDR3 DNA sequence: TGTGCCAGCAGCGCGGGACTAGTTTCCTACGAGCAGTACTTC.

The chain carries TRBV11-2 and TRBJ1-1, with no clear D. Deletions cut 7 bases from V and 1 base from J, with 16 bases between. Germline CDR1 SGHAT, CDR2 FQNNGV. The CDR3 runs to 15 residues. CDR3 coding DNA: TGTGCCAGCAACATAGGCGGCAGTCAGAACACTGAAGCTTTCTTT. Amino acids: CASNIGGSQNTEAFF.

V usage is TRBV28 and J usage is TRBJ2-7; TRBD1 agrees at 7 bases. V trimming: 7 bases; J trimming: 6 bases; junction bases outside the gene matches: 15. CDR3 length: 15 amino acids. Germline CDR1 is MDHEN and CDR2 is SYDVKM. DNA of the CDR3: TGTGCCAGCACTCGTCTCCCCAGGGCAGGGGGCGAGCAGTACTTC. Encoded protein: CASTRLPRAGGEQYF.

The chain recombines TRBV5-1 with TRBJ2-1, with D hard to call. CDR3 length: 12 residues. Trimming took 4 bases from V and 10 from J, leaving 12 bases between them. Looked up from germline, CDR1 is SGHRS and CDR2 is YFSETQ. The CDR3 nucleotides read TGCGCCAGCAGCCTGGACGGCGTCGAGCAGTTCTTC. It codes for CASSLDGVEQFF.

The CDR3 protein is CATLVVGIDRGFDSNQPQHF. The CDR3 DNA reads as TGTGCCACCCTAGTAGTGGGGATTGACAGGGGGTTTGACAGCAATCAGCCCCAGCATTTT. The chain is built from TRBV19 and TRBJ1-5, with 9 bases fitting TRBD1. Germline V CDR1 and CDR2: LNHDA, SQIVND (reference sequence). The CDR3 is 20 residues long. Unmatched junction bases numbered 23, after V lost 10 bases and J lost 1 base.

This chain uses TRBV29-1 with TRBJ1-4, with unresolved D. Germline values: CDR1 SQVTM, CDR2 ANQGSEA. This CDR3 has 13 residues. Trimming left V 4 bases short and J 5 bases short, with 11 bases between. This CDR3 is CSVVFQLNEKLFF. DNA of the CDR3: TGCAGCGTTGTGTTTCAGCTAAATGAAAAACTGTTTTTT.

The chain uses TRBV18 and TRBJ2-7; TRBD2 agrees at 8 bases. Trimming cost V 3 bases and J 0 bases; bases outside gene matches: 13. The CDR3 has 18 amino acids. From germline, CDR1 is KGHSH and CDR2 LQKENI. The CDR3 nucleotides read TGTGCCAGCTCACCCACCTCTCTAGCGGGCCCGGCCTCCTACGAGCAGTACTTC. Translation gives CASSPTSLAGPASYEQYF. Full variable domain (rest looked up from reference TRBV18 and TRBJ2-7): NAGVMQNPRHLVRRRGQEARLRCSPMKGHSHVYWYRQLPEEGLKFMVYLQKENIIDESGMPKERFSAEFPKEGPSILRIQQVVRGDSAAYFCASSPTSLAGPASYEQYFGPGTRLTVT.